This T cell receptor (beta chain) was retrieved from a study of patients and donors after allogeneic stem cell transplantation. The table lists this clonotype with a few counts. CDR3 length: 18 amino acids. Germline V gene sequence: CDR1 LNHNV, CDR2 YYDKDF (reference sequence). V lost 7 bases to trimming and J lost 2 bases; unmatched junction nucleotides: 15. TCRdb redid the calling of the RT-PCR reads with MiXCR, one entry per CDR3 protein. The table shows approximately 61,000 distinct CDR3 sequences, with 13% occurring only once. This chain connects TRBV15 to TRBJ1-5, with 9 bases lining up with TRBD1. The sequenced material came from blood, either unsorted or a sorted T cell fraction (not recorded which). The TCR comes from a human donor who was either an allogeneic HSCT recipient or a stem cell or donor lymphocyte infusion donor (not recorded which). It is not recorded whose cells these are; they may come from a transplant donor. CDR3 sequence (DNA): TGTGCCACCATCCCCACACAGGGGGCTGAGGGTCGCAATCAGCCCCAGCATTTT. Translating it yields CATIPTQGAEGRNQPQHF.